Each of the 15 T cell receptor beta chains below was sequenced from the same sample in a study of vaccination effects on CD4 cells after COVID-19 (dated by TCRdb to between 2020 and 2023). The ViraFEST assay stimulated PBMC with viral peptide pools and then used TCR sequencing to identify antigen-specific CD4+ T cell clonotypes by expansion. After around eleven days of culture, CD4+ T cells were isolated with the EasySep CD4+ T cell isolation kit. The absence of prior SARS-CoV-2 infection in healthy vaccine recipients was confirmed by negative nucleocapsid antibodies before and after vaccination. The library came from the immunoSEQ multiplex PCR assay. This is the immuneACCESS table as TCRdb keeps it, with only in-frame sequences that have V and J called. A part of the clones is gone; compared with another copy, unresolved V genes explain less than half, and the rest is unexplained. Present in this sample are about 28,000 clones, about four fifths of which were seen just once. Around 30% of the sample goes to the ten largest clones.

These receptors have no identified antigens. The sequencing used CD4+ T cells from PBMCs cultured with SARS-CoV-2 spike peptides, collected before COVID-19 vaccination. The cell subset or site label on this specimen signifies: SARS-CoV-2 spike overlapping peptide pool stimulation. These receptors were collected from a human donor who received a COVID-19 vaccine.

In its sample, this clone was seen once. The chain is built from TRBV19 and TRBJ1-6, with a weak D call TRBD1 (6 bases). Germline V gene sequence: CDR1 LNHDA, CDR2 SQIVND (reference sequence). The V end lost 6 bases, the J end lost 9 bases, and 24 bases lay between the germline ends. The CDR3 spans 17 residues. CDR3 sequence: CASRRDVVTGRSSPLHF. The CDR3 coding sequence is TGTGCCAGTAGGAGAGATGTGGTGACAGGAAGGAGTTCACCCCTCCACTTT.

The chain joins TRBV10-1 to TRBJ1-6; D unclear. Looked up from germline, CDR1 is WNHNN and CDR2 is SYGVQD (reference sequence). The CDR3 loop spans 16 amino acids. The ends were cut back, 4 bases at V and 10 bases at J, with 20 bases in the middle. The CDR3 bases are TGCGCCAGCAGTGGCCTGGGAGGGCCGTTGAACTCACCCCTCCACTTT. Its protein is CASSGLGGPLNSPLHF.

J is TRBJ2-4 and V is TRBV15; D is uncertain. Trimming removed 2 bases from V and 7 bases from J, with 9 bases in between. CDR1 is LNHNV and CDR2 is YYDKDF in the germline V gene (reference sequence). This CDR3 spans 13 amino acids. CDR3 amino acids: CATSRPDTNIQYF. The CDR3 DNA follows: TGTGCCACCAGCAGACCCGACACGAACATTCAGTACTTC. Full variable domain (outside the CDR3, taken from reference TRBV15 and TRBJ2-4): DAMVIQNPRYQVTQFGKPVTLSCSQTLNHNVMYWYQQKSSQAPKLLFHYYDKDFNNEADTPDNFQSRRPNTSFCFLDIRSPGLGDTAMYLCATSRPDTNIQYFGAGTRLSVL.

This clone was found a few times. This chain connects TRBV5-1 to TRBJ1-1, with TRBD1 as a possible D gene (6 bases). V was cut by 0 bases and J by 5 bases, with 14 bases left in between. The CDR3 is 15 amino acids. Looked up from germline, CDR1 is SGHRS and CDR2 is YFSETQ. In DNA form, the CDR3 reads TGCGCCAGCAGCTTGGAGTGGACAGTGGGAACTGAAGCTTTCTTT. It is translated as CASSLEWTVGTEAFF.

V is TRBV12-5 and J is TRBJ2-1; TRBD2 is a possible D gene (6 bases). The V end lost 4 bases, the J end lost 9 bases, and 16 bases lay between the germline ends. The CDR3 has 14 residues. Germline V lookup: CDR1 LGHNT, CDR2 FRNRAP. The CDR3 is CASGWDGRDGEQFF. CDR3 nucleotides: TGTGCTAGTGGTTGGGACGGGCGGGACGGTGAGCAGTTCTTC.

The J gene is TRBJ1-1, the V gene TRBV9, with TRBD1 matching over 8 bases. Looked up from germline, CDR1 is SGDLS and CDR2 is YYNGEE. This CDR3 is built from 14 residues. Losses at the gene ends were 2 bases for V and 3 bases for J; bases not matched to a gene: 3. CDR3 residues: CASSVTTGDTEAFF. CDR3 DNA: TGTGCCAGCAGCGTTACGACAGGGGACACTGAAGCTTTCTTT. Full variable domain (outside the CDR3, taken from reference TRBV9 and TRBJ1-1): DSGVTQTPKHLITATGQRVTLRCSPRSGDLSVYWYQQSLDQGLQFLIQYYNGEERAKGNILERFSAQQFPDLHSELNLSSLELGDSALYFCASSVTTGDTEAFFGQGTRLTVV.

The rearrangement links TRBV6-5 to TRBJ2-5; D may match TRBD1 or TRBD2 (5 bases each). In germline, CDR1 is MNHEY, CDR2 SVGAGI. V was clipped by 0 bases and J by 2 bases, with 13 bases between them. The CDR3 is 16 amino acids. This chain's CDR3 is CASSYSPGRTQETQYF. CDR3 sequence (DNA): TGTGCCAGCAGTTACTCTCCGGGACGCACTCAAGAGACCCAGTACTTC.

V and J are TRBV28 and TRBJ2-2; 8 bases are shared with TRBD1. This CDR3 is built from 14 residues. Unmatched junction bases numbered 4, after V lost 6 bases and J lost 4 bases. CDR1 MDHEN and CDR2 SYDVKM come from the germline V gene. For the CDR3, the DNA is TGTGCCAGCAGGTCGGGACAGGCCACCGGGGAGCTGTTTTTT. It specifies CASRSGQATGELFF.

The CDR3 nucleotides read TGCGCCAGCAGCTTTGGGGCCACAGGGGGCGGAGGCTACACCTTC. Its translation: CASSFGATGGGGYTF. This chain connects TRBV5-1 to TRBJ1-2; TRBD1 aligns across 9 bases. CDR3 length equals 15 residues. Per the germline V gene, CDR1 is SGHRS and CDR2 is YFSETQ. V was pared by 2 bases and J by 8 bases, with 10 bases of the junction left unmatched.

The genes are TRBV4-1 and TRBJ2-7; D is uncertain. CDR1 MGHRA and CDR2 YSYEKL come from the germline V gene. V was cut by 4 bases and J by 5 bases, with 12 bases left in between. This CDR3 contains 13 residues. The CDR3 reads CASSLLRGDEQYF. Here the CDR3 DNA reads TGCGCCAGCAGCCTCTTACGTGGAGACGAGCAGTACTTC.

The V and J genes are TRBV2 and TRBJ1-5, with a tentative D call TRBD1 (5 bases). V shed 5 bases and J shed 1 base, with 9 bases lying between them. CDR1 is SNHLY and CDR2 is FYNNEI in the germline V gene. The CDR3 extends over 14 amino acids. The CDR3 reads CASSPRVSNQPQHF. CDR3 in DNA: TGTGCCAGCAGTCCCAGGGTCAGCAATCAGCCCCAGCATTTT.

This chain links TRBV5-4 with TRBJ2-6, with 7 bases lining up with TRBD1. CDR1 and CDR2 (germline): SGHNT, YYREEE (reference sequence). This CDR3 is 15 amino acids long. V lost 0 bases, J lost 4 bases, and 1 base stayed unmatched. The CDR3 sequence: CASSLGQGGANVLTF. In nucleotides, the CDR3 is TGTGCCAGCAGCTTGGGACAGGGAGGGGCCAACGTCCTGACTTTC.

This chain connects TRBV7-9 to TRBJ1-1; 8 positions match TRBD1. CDR3 size: 13 residues. Germline V gene sequence: CDR1 SEHNR, CDR2 FQNEAQ (reference sequence). V lost 0 bases and J lost 8; bases outside the gene matches: 2. The CDR3 loop reads CASSLAGDREAFF. CDR3 sequence (DNA): TGTGCCAGCAGCTTAGCTGGGGACAGGGAAGCTTTCTTT.

V and J are TRBV3-1 (or the pseudogene TRBV3-2) and TRBJ1-4; the D gene is possibly TRBD1 (5 bases). Germline CDR1 reads LGHDT; CDR2 reads YNNKEL (reference sequence). The CDR3 length is 17 residues. V dropped 3 bases and J dropped 8 bases, with 22 bases sitting between them. The CDR3 region has the DNA TGTGCCAGCAGCCAGCAGGGACCGGGACCGGGAATGGAAAAACTGTTTTTT. As protein: CASSQQGPGPGMEKLFF.

This sequence joins TRBV30 and TRBJ1-3, with D unresolved. The length of the CDR3 is 16 residues. V was clipped by 2 bases and J by 0 bases, with 14 bases between them. Per germline, CDR1 GTSNPN and CDR2 SVGIG (reference sequence). The CDR3 DNA reads TGTGCCTGGAGTCCCACGACGGCCGACTCTGGAAACACCATATATTTT. Its protein is CAWSPTTADSGNTIYF.